The TCR beta chain described here comes from a study of T cell repertoires in cytomegalovirus infection. Whole-study context: In public TCR beta signatures, there were indications of both CMV infection and matching HLA type.

Regarding the study as a whole: Predominance within the ex vivo response was attributable to HLA-C-restricted CMV-specific TCR beta clonotypes. The cumulative frequency of public TCR beta families identified carriers of CMV plus the relevant HLA.

There are 15 residues in the CDR3. CDR1 LGHNA and CDR2 YNFKEQ come from the germline V gene. V dropped 4 bases and J dropped 4; count of bases not matched to a gene: 9. Each CDR3 protein gets one entry after TCRdb re-called the reads with MiXCR. The repertoire holds approximately 490,000 distinct CDR3 sequences, with approximately 10% as singletons. This clonotype was observed at least ten times. Its specificity is not known. Material: PBMCs. The TCR was taken from a human donor in good health (CMV status not recorded). Some clones in this sample may be carry-over from other donors' samples. The chain employs TRBV4-2 and TRBJ2-7; TRBD2 agrees at 8 bases. The CDR3 is CASSPEGSGSYEQYF. The CDR3 DNA reads TGTGCCAGCAGCCCGGAGGGGAGCGGGAGTTACGAGCAGTACTTC.